This T cell receptor (beta chain) was observed in a study of CD8+ T cells in alopecia areata. Following RNA extraction, reverse transcription yielded cDNA that acted as the sequencing template. Clones were sequenced by immunoSEQ multiplex PCR, and TCRdb holds only the in-frame ones, with some missing. The sample carries roughly 210,000 clones, 40% to 55% recorded once. Treatment noted: oral pan-JAK inhibitor, 5-10 mg twice daily. The CDR3 has 13 amino acids. Germline CDR1 reads SGHRS; CDR2 reads YFSETQ. Trimming cost V 3 bases and J 6 bases; bases outside gene matches: 5. This chain uses TRBV5-1 with TRBJ2-7, with 8 nucleotides matching TRBD1. This TCR came from a human donor with alopecia areata. Specimen: CD4+ T cells sorted from blood, collected at approximately week 36, from a patient treated with tofacitinib. The CDR3 coding sequence is TGCGCCAGCAGCTGGGGACAGGAGGGCGAGCAGTACTTC. Its protein product is CASSWGQEGEQYF.